The 9 T cell receptor beta chains below come from one sample, sequenced in a study of read filtering for tumor transcriptome and immune sequencing. Molecular barcoded adaptors covering alpha/delta and beta/gamma chains were used on approximately 400 ng RNA. One entry per CDR3 protein, called by TCRdb with MiXCR from the reads. The profile shows roughly 130,000 distinct CDR3 sequences, 13% of them singletons. The sample was a population of CD138-negative cells sorted from bone marrow. These TCRs come from a donor over 35 with multiple myeloma.

Remarks on this clonotype: Since the CDR3 does not end with the conserved phenylalanine or tryptophan, this likely comes from a read error. The rearrangement uses TRBV20-1 and TRBJ2-5; TRBD1 matches at 10 bases. The germline V gene has CDR1 DFQATT and CDR2 SNEGSKA (reference sequence). The V gene end was trimmed by 6 bases and the J gene end by 5 bases; junction bases not matched to a gene: 6. CDR3 length: 13 residues. In DNA, the CDR3 is TGCAGTGCCTCCGGGACAGGGGATGAGACCCAGTACCTC. Its translation is CSASGTGDETQYL.

This clonotype was counted many times. The chain links TRBV24-1 to TRBJ2-1; the D is unclear. CDR1 and CDR2 (germline): KGHDR, SFDVKD. The CDR3 consists of 12 residues. V gave up 5 bases and J gave up 8 bases, with 9 bases separating them. The CDR3 protein is CATSGSLDEQFF. The DNA for the CDR3 is TGTGCCACCAGTGGCTCCCTCGATGAGCAGTTCTTC.

This clonotype was detected only a few times. A single base separates this from a much larger clone, so it may be a read error. The J gene is TRBJ1-2, the V gene TRBV6-5; no clear D. This CDR3 contains 13 residues. Looked up from germline, CDR1 is MNHEY and CDR2 is SVGAGI. The CDR3 region is CAGSYSTNYGYTF. CDR3 DNA sequence: TGTGCCGGCAGTTACTCGACAAATTATGGCTACACCTTC.

This clonotype has just a few counts. The chain combines TRBV18 with TRBJ2-5, with TRBD1 as a possible D gene (6 bases). This CDR3 is 15 amino acids long. The V gene lost 1 base and the J gene lost 1 base, with 10 bases spanning the gap. Germline V CDR1 and CDR2: KGHSH, LQKENI. As DNA, the CDR3 is TGTGCCAGCTCACCACAGTCAGGGGCCCAAGAGACCCAGTACTTC. Translated: CASSPQSGAQETQYF.

This clonotype occurred many times. The chain has TRBV3-1 and TRBJ1-5; tentative D call: TRBD1 (5 bases). The CDR3 sequence is 13 residues long. The V end was cut by 3 bases, the J end by 4 bases, with 7 bases between. Germline loops: CDR1 LGHDT, CDR2 YNNKEL (reference sequence). CDR3 residues: CASSHGGNQPQHF. In DNA form, the CDR3 reads TGTGCCAGCAGCCACGGGGGGAATCAGCCCCAGCATTTT.

This clonotype was detected ten times or more. This chain connects TRBV4-2 to TRBJ1-2; tentative D call: TRBD1 (6 bases). The CDR3 spans 15 residues. V shed 5 bases and J shed 4 bases, with 17 bases lying between them. CDR1 and CDR2 from the germline V gene are LGHNA and YNFKEQ. As DNA, the CDR3 is TGTGCCAGCAGCTCGGGGGCCACCGGGGCCTATGGCTACACCTTC. It specifies CASSSGATGAYGYTF.

This clonotype showed up many times. The rearrangement uses TRBV4-2 and TRBJ2-3, with D hard to call. V was pared by 4 bases and J by 2 bases, with 7 bases between. Germline V gene data show CDR1 as LGHNA and CDR2 as YNFKEQ. There are 13 residues in the CDR3. The CDR3 loop reads CASSPDTTDTQYF. For the CDR3, the DNA is TGTGCCAGCAGCCCCGACACCACAGATACGCAGTATTTT.

This clonotype was counted many times. The chain combines TRBV7-2 with TRBJ1-6, with TRBD1 as a possible D gene (6 bases). Germline V gene sequence: CDR1 SGHTA, CDR2 FQGNSA. V was trimmed by 4 bases and J by 6 bases, leaving 16 bases between them. The length of the CDR3 is 16 residues. DNA of the CDR3: TGTGCCAGCAGCTCCGGCTTACTCAGGGGTAATTCACCCCTCCACTTT. Translating it yields CASSSGLLRGNSPLHF.

CDR3 nucleotides: TGTGCCAGCAGCCCCGGACAGGGAGGGGAGGCCCAGTACTTC. Amino acids: CASSPGQGGEAQYF. The V and J genes are TRBV7-9 and TRBJ2-5; maybe TRBD1 (8 bases). The CDR3 has 14 residues. V lost 5 bases and J lost 9, with 19 bases in between. CDR1 and CDR2 (germline): SEHNR, FQNEAQ (reference sequence). The full variable domain, in which reference TRBV7-9 and TRBJ2-5 provide the parts outside the CDR3, is DTGVSQNPRHKITKRGQNVTFRCDPISEHNRLYWYRQTLGQGPEFLTYFQNEAQLEKSRLLSDRFSAERPKGSFSTLEIQRTEQGDSAMYLCASSPGQGGEAQYFGPGTRLLVL.